This record looks at one T cell receptor (beta chain) sequence and its context. Its antigen is unidentified. This specimen comes from a study of siplizumab effects on memory and regulatory T cells. The repertoire was sequenced with immunoSEQ multiplex PCR; TCRdb's copy has only in-frame clones and lacks some. The top ten hold 0.35% of the sample, which has about 50,000 clones, more than 75% seen once. Regarding the study as a whole: Unstimulated subsets accounted for the mapping of only a minor share of the clones that were alloreactive.

The source material was naive CD8+ T cells sorted from blood. This receptor was obtained from a human donor in good health.

In nucleotides, the CDR3 is TGTGCCAGCAGAGACGGGACCCAGGGATGGGAGACCCAGTACTTC. As protein: CASRDGTQGWETQYF. The J gene is TRBJ2-5, the V gene TRBV27; either TRBD1 or TRBD2 may fit D (5 bases each). Trimming left V 6 bases short and J 5 bases short, with 19 bases between. Germline V gene sequence: CDR1 MNHEY, CDR2 SMNVEV (reference sequence). This CDR3 is 15 amino acids long.